The sample holds a few counts of the clone carrying this T cell receptor beta chain. Its specificity is unknown. V shed 11 bases and J 7 bases; nucleotides not matched to a gene: 4. The CDR3 spans 12 residues. The germline V gene encodes CDR1 SNHLY and CDR2 FYNNEI. The data belong to a study of cytomegalovirus exposure and HLA in healthy donors. PCR primers comprised 60 Vbeta and 13 Jbeta primers. Some clones are missing from TCRdb's copy, which holds only in-frame ones; the method was immunoSEQ multiplex PCR. Here the sample spans over 200,000 clones, about 80% being singletons. Findings of the study overall: Reports credit the classifier with highly specific, highly sensitive diagnosis of cytomegalovirus status. While the bulk of TCR sequences proved rare, some public TCRs turned up in many donors.

This TCR came from a male donor in good health and CMV-seronegative. Sequences were obtained from PBMCs. The V and J genes are TRBV2 and TRBJ1-4; TRBD1 matches 10 bases. Written as DNA, the CDR3 is TGTGCCGGCCGGGACAGGGGTGAAAAACTGTTTTTT. Translating gives CAGRDRGEKLFF.